These T cell receptor beta chains were read from a single sample in a study of T cell responses to AZD1222 COVID-19 vaccine. Repertoires were generated with immunoSEQ multiplex PCR, while TCRdb's copy carries only in-frame clones and drops some. Here the sample spans more than 100,000 clones, 91% being singletons. Sequenced material: peripheral blood, taken on day 0 of AZD1222 vaccination. Receptors originate from an adult in good health. Both conserved end residues are trimmed from each CDR3. The order of the fields is CDR3 length, V gene, J gene, CDR3 protein.

>12|TRBV28|TRBJ1-1
ASSLPVGIAEAF
>13|TRBV5-1|TRBJ1-1
ASSGGHLMNTEAF
>13|TRBV11-2|TRBJ2-3
ASSPQGLREDTQY
>12|TRBV28|TRBJ1-2
ASTRDSPNYGYT
>15|TRBV28|TRBJ1-5
ASSFGRAGSGNQPQH
>12|TRBV27|TRBJ2-1
ASSLRRRYNEQF
>14|TRBV10-3|TRBJ2-5
AISESGRGSWETQY
>12|TRBV7-8|TRBJ2-7
ASSLGRSSYEQY
>12|TRBV5-6|TRBJ1-6
ASSLEPRSSPLH
>13|TRBV10-1|TRBJ2-2
ASSEQGRNTGELF
>15|TRBV5-8|TRBJ2-4
ASSLGLTATSRDIQY
>11|TRBV24-1|TRBJ2-5
ATSQGAKGTQY
>13|TRBV21-1|TRBJ1-1
ASSGPVTIRTEAF
>16|TRBV24-1|TRBJ2-5
ATSDLHSGLAGGETQY
>14|TRBV10-3|TRBJ2-3
ATSPGGARSTDTQY
>13|TRBV4-2|TRBJ2-3
ASSESRGGTDTQY
>13|TRBV5-1|TRBJ2-6
ASKSGGTGANVLT
>13|TRBV2|TRBJ1-5
ASHHDISSNQPQH
>12|TRBV7-9|TRBJ1-1
ASSFDGAGTEAF
>13|TRBV5-1|TRBJ2-3
ASSLGRGATDTQY
>11|TRBV2|TRBJ1-1
ASSTRGNTEAF
>17|TRBV4-2|TRBJ2-2
ASSRSPHGGRDNTGELF
>10|TRBV6-5|TRBJ1-4
ASRSFGEKLF
>12|TRBV5-1|TRBJ2-7
ASSLDGSVYEQY
>14|TRBV4-2|TRBJ2-3
ASSPRGAGETDTQY
>13|TRBV27|TRBJ2-5
ASRNRRGGSETQY
>13|TRBV6-5|TRBJ1-3
ASMEQGRFGNTIY
>14|TRBV5-4|TRBJ2-5
ASSLPSGARGETQY
>12|TRBV28|TRBJ1-2
ASSLIRDNYGYT